This T cell receptor beta chain was captured by sequencing in a study of T-cell reconstitution after alpha-beta-depleted transplantation in children. Study results and caveats: One year after transplant, T-cell counts and diversity came mostly from newly produced T cells. Recipient T cells and thymic progenitors that survived were the source of the high TCRbeta diversity seen at day 60 in some patients. Several hundred expanded graft clones reportedly were the source of alpha-beta T cells about two months after transplant.

Library preparation (for TCRbeta) was performed with unique molecular identifiers. Each CDR3 protein is one row after TCRdb ran MiXCR on the PCR reads. Counted here are hundreds of thousands of distinct CDR3 sequences, 20% to 30% occurring once; the ten biggest clones make up about 4.8%. As regards this clonotype: Its antigen is unidentified.

Germline loops: CDR1 SGHDN, CDR2 FVKESK. This CDR3 is 16 amino acids long. V dropped 3 bases and J dropped 2 bases, with 16 bases sitting between them. The source material was PBMCs, mostly from graft donor cells, sampled 360 days after TCRalphabeta/CD19-depleted stem cell transplant. The V call is TRBV14, the J call TRBJ1-1; D not resolved. This receptor was taken from a female patient aged 2 to 10 who had a stem cell transplant for congenital amegakaryocytic thrombocytopenia, so the T cells may come from the graft donor. CDR3: CASSHGFMAYNTEAFF. CDR3 DNA: TGTGCCAGCAGCCACGGCTTTATGGCTTATAACACTGAAGCTTTCTTT.